This T cell receptor (beta chain) was documented in a study of T cell changes during pregnancy in multiple sclerosis. Germline V CDR1 and CDR2: LGHNA, YNFKEQ. V dropped 0 bases and J dropped 3; count of bases not matched to a gene: 6. The CDR3 is made up of 19 amino acids. TCRdb's copy holds only in-frame clones and misses some; the assay was immunoSEQ multiplex PCR. The table records tens of thousands of clones, 75% to 95% of them present only once. The origin of this receptor is a female donor with multiple sclerosis, enrolled in a pregnancy study. This rearrangement joins TRBV4-2 to TRBJ2-3; 16 bases fit TRBD2. The source material was peripheral blood, sampled in the second trimester of pregnancy. The CDR3 protein is CASSQDGTSGGAWTDTQYF. CDR3 coding DNA: TGTGCCAGCAGCCAAGACGGGACTAGCGGGGGGGCGTGGACAGATACGCAGTATTTT.